The present T cell receptor beta chain was sequenced within a study of cytomegalovirus exposure and HLA in healthy donors (dated by TCRdb to the late 2010s). About the full investigation: According to an earlier analysis of 587 of the donors, 150 million to 200 million T cells yielded some 120 million unique TCR beta sequences and more than 250 Gb of sequence data. Roughly 300 gigabases of sequencing data and tens of millions of unique TCR sequences made up an early release that covered several hundred HLA-typed donors. Among the approximately 420 genotyped donors, 75% to 90% belonged to the genetic ancestry cluster associated with self-reported Caucasian donors. The study aimed to test whether signatures of past pathogen exposure could be identified by cataloging public T cell receptors. Using immunosequencing, the study profiled T cell repertoires from some 670 subjects and related those repertoires to cytomegalovirus serostatus. Besides the first cohort of some 670 subjects, a separate validation cohort made up of 120 different subjects was used. To predict cytomegalovirus infection status, the study brought together high-throughput TCR immunosequencing, statistical association of individual TCRs with disease status, and machine learning. A later analysis re-analyzed previously published TCR beta repertoires from roughly 600 donors and added high-resolution HLA genotyping to study TCR occurrence patterns. The later analysis used no new phenotypic data to find candidate immune exposures, relying instead on TCR beta sequences and their occurrence across donors. An earlier analysis of fewer than 750 of the donors used high-throughput TCR beta sequencing to judge whether each TCR beta V gene segment behaved as functional or pseudogenic. Alongside the repertoire data, information on donor age, sex, ethnicity and CMV serostatus was compiled. A later genetic analysis used genome-wide SNP genotypes for 398 of the 666 donors, treating that subset as a discovery cohort. All discovery cohort repertoires had been generated on a single sequencing platform. HLA typing included class I and class II loci at four-digit resolution. Typing coverage varied by locus: roughly 629-630 donors for A, B, C, DRB1 and DQB1; about 520 for DQA1; around 570 for DPA1; roughly 450 for DPB1. A handful of DR-DQ haplotypes were handled as single units for association and clustering because linkage in the cohort was strong. Across approximately 400 genotyped donors of the cohort, an average of 235,054 unique TCR beta nucleotide sequences per donor were sequenced, and roughly 18% of those sequences were non-productive.

In total, 630 or so healthy bone marrow donors made up the cohort. At the time of sampling, every cohort member was nominally healthy, though immune exposures that went unrecorded were likely present. The donor tested CMV seropositive and was one of the 289 seropositive cohort members. Each donor provided a peripheral blood sample, and peripheral blood mononuclear cells were used for TCR beta sequencing. The Qiagen DNeasy Blood Extraction Kit was used to extract genomic DNA from the blood cell samples. Results and caveats for the whole study, not just this receptor: A later genetic analysis associated a missense DCLRE1C variant with V-gene and J-gene trimming of TCR beta chains, and an independent cohort replicated the association. In this cohort, only TCR beta chains were sequenced, and detectable features were limited by the absence of alpha or paired-chain data. Roughly uniform sequencing depth across donors was assumed in presence/absence analyses, although this assumption may not hold. Because counts were too low, seventeen rarely observed V segments, including chromosome 9 orphons, were left out of the earlier analysis of approximately 580 of the donors. The classifier was reported to diagnose cytomegalovirus status with high specificity and sensitivity in both the original and validation cohorts. For the cohort, immune exposure information was limited to CMV serostatus. According to a later analysis, parvovirus B19, influenza, CMV and Epstein-Barr virus appeared linked to several top co-occurrence clusters. A later analysis associated about 16,000 TCR beta sequences with specific HLA alleles at a false discovery rate of 0.05. An earlier analysis of approximately 500 of the donors showed that most TCR beta V segments appeared in productive rearrangements either about 87% or about 30% of the time, which broadly matched IMGT annotations. A later genetic analysis reported fewer N-insertions in productive TCRs among donors in an Asian-associated ancestry cluster than the 666-donor mean. When HLA alleles, especially DR and DQ, strongly co-occurred, TCR associations were difficult to assign to individual alleles. A later analysis found that TCR association rates varied across HLA loci, with DRB1 alleles showing the most associated TCRs and HLA-C alleles the fewest. In vitro tests confirmed that a few of the cytomegalovirus-associated TCR beta chains recognize cytomegalovirus antigens. Because HLA typing was unavailable for some donors at each locus, only the typed subset was used in association tests. Across donors, most TCR sequences were observed very rarely, whereas some public TCRs were present in many individuals. According to the authors, the approach could potentially be generalized to other disease states and immunological phenotypes. A further reported finding was that TCR beta sequences accurately predicted the HLA-A and HLA-B alleles for most subjects in the first cohort. A later analysis found that HLA-associated TCR beta chains were more clonally expanded and had lower generation probabilities than equally common non-associated chains. Because the 87-base-pair reads could not distinguish some IMGT-functional V segments, including TRBV6-2 and TRBV6-3, those segments were excluded. A cluster of highly shared sequence variants was judged likely to represent a technical artifact of the sequencing pipeline. The study gave a list of around 170 TCR beta chains associated with cytomegalovirus. A later analysis found that most CMV-associated TCR beta chains appeared HLA-restricted, with HLA associations seemingly driven largely by CMV exposure. Correlated functional status among segregating V segments might be attributable to linkage disequilibrium, but an unknown experimental factor could not be ruled out.

The germline V gene provides CDR1 MNHEY and CDR2 SVGAGI. Trimming costs V 2 bases and J 4 bases, and their ends lie 14 bases apart. Its CDR3 holds 16 amino acids, cysteine through phenylalanine. The CDR3 DNA has 48 bases and is translated from base 1. A remark on this clone: This clone's antigen is unknown. Nothing much larger sits one base from this clone, and base qualities are not available.

Libraries were built with the immunoSEQ multiplex PCR assay. For the multiplex PCR, a mixture combining 60 forward primers for TCR Vbeta segments and 13 reverse primers for TCR Jbeta segments was used. The CDR3 region of rearranged TCR beta genes was amplified from genomic DNA by a multiplex PCR assay. The amplified TCR beta libraries were sequenced on the Illumina HiSeq System as 87-base-pair reads. In the paper's pipeline: In a later analysis, approximately 74 million unique TCR beta chains were counted across the approximately 640 repertoires, and roughly 10 million of these chains were shared by at least two donors. To remove PCR and sequencing errors, raw reads were error-corrected and collapsed into unique sequences using a nearest-neighbor algorithm that merged closely related sequences. V, D and J gene segments were assigned by aligning CDR3 sequences to IMGT reference sequences. Each retained sequence needed at least a six-nucleotide match to both a V gene segment and a J gene segment. Rearrangements were called productive when the CDR3 lacked stop codons and stayed in frame with V and J; all others were non-productive. CDR3 was defined according to IMGT convention as the region running from the second conserved V-encoded cysteine to the conserved J-encoded phenylalanine. The earlier analysis of fewer than 750 of the donors excluded sequences that lacked an unambiguous match to a single V gene segment. An earlier analysis of several hundred of the donors called V segments functional above 56.7% productive rearrangements and segregating when the between-donor standard deviation exceeded 5%. A statistical classification framework was built to diagnose cytomegalovirus status from the catalog of TCR beta chain sequences. A later analysis assigned V and J genes by comparing TCR nucleotide sequences with IMGT/GENE-DB human TR gene sequences. Using the TCRdist pipeline, a later analysis assigned CDR3 sequences along with most-parsimonious VDJ recombination scenarios. In a later analysis, each TCR beta chain was defined by its CDR3 amino acid sequence together with its V-gene family, and reads lacking a unique V-gene family were excluded. In a later analysis, 450 to 600 highly shared, low-generation-probability nucleotide sequences were removed to address suspected cross-contamination and a sequencing artifact. In a later analysis, a clonal expansion index for each public chain was calculated from normalized within-repertoire ranks of inferred template counts. In a later analysis, generation probabilities were computed using a VDJ recombination model fitted to out-of-frame rearrangements, and the results were checked against IGoR. In a later analysis, hypergeometric tests were used to score TCR-TCR, TCR-HLA and TCR-CMV co-occurrence, with a repertoire-size bias correction applied to TCR pairs. In a later analysis, false discovery rates were estimated by permuting HLA or CMV assignments 20 times. In a later analysis, co-occurring TCRs were grouped with DBSCAN, and TCRdist sequence similarity was added when clustering was performed within HLA-allele-positive subsets. Repertoires with fewer than 30,000 or more than 120,000 public chains were left out of co-occurrence clustering, as were four to six repertoires with anomalous nucleotide sharing. TCRdb stores this immuneACCESS table with in-frame sequences only. Part of the clones is absent; in the studies checked, under half of the shortfall reflects unresolved V genes, and no reason is known for the rest. That table gives V, J and clone size, and the DNA gave D and trimming. In all, the sample holds 250,000 to 300,000 clones, and about 83% of those were seen once. The ten biggest clones cover about 2% of the sample.

The receptor was isolated from a middle-aged woman in good health and CMV-seropositive. The receptor chain draws on TRBV6-5 and TRBJ2-2; D gene: possibly TRBD2, on 5 matching bases. Input material: PBMCs. At the DNA level, the sequence is TGTGCCAGCAGTTACAGGGTAGGACTTGTCACCGGGGAGCTGTTTTTT. This translates into CASSYRVGLVTGELFF.